This T cell receptor beta chain was identified in a study of a mutant IDH1 vaccine in newly diagnosed glioma. Across the whole study: Eight vaccine doses were administered to patients at weeks 1, 3, 5, 7, 11, 15, 19 and 23.

Worth noting for this clone: Its antigen is not known.

Described time point: week 5, during vaccination. It was 300 ug of mutant IDH1 20-mer peptide that made up each vaccine dose, given with topical imiquimod. Each donor presented with a new WHO grade 3 or 4 astrocytoma that tested IDH1-mutant and showed ATRX loss. Deletions cut 8 bases from V and 2 bases from J, with 13 bases between. From germline, CDR1 is SGDLS and CDR2 YYNGEE. The CDR3 has 14 amino acids. General study findings and limits: Shifts in the top peripheral T cell clonotypes seemed unrelated to pseudoprogression.

Assay used: immunoSEQ multiplex PCR; TCRdb lists only in-frame clones, some missing. Among 75,000 to 80,000 clones listed, around 90% were seen once. This rearrangement joins TRBV9 to TRBJ2-2, with D perhaps assigned TRBD1 or TRBD2 (6 bases each). The sample consisted of PBMCs, taken from a glioma patient whose treatment included an IDH1 peptide vaccine. This TCR derives from a woman between 50 and 59 years old with glioma. The CDR3 nucleotides read TGTGCCAGTAGGGGGGCGGCAAACACCGGGGAGCTGTTTTTT. Its protein product is CASRGAANTGELFF.